This passage covers 26 T cell receptor beta chains from one sample sequenced in a study of blood T cells in healthy people across ages. Using a J-beta primer mix together with a sample-barcoded 5' primer, a second PCR was run for roughly 6 to 11 cycles. TCRdb reprocessed the 5' RACE reads via MiXCR and lists one record per CDR3 protein. The sample contains approximately 800,000 distinct CDR3 sequences, around 24% of which appear only once. Separately, the same data were catalogued under a study of T cells of mothers and their children.

The sequenced sample was blood. All receptors come from a boy aged 5-17 years in good health.

The chain is built from TRBV2 and TRBJ2-5, with D unclear. Gene TRBJ2-7 matches the end of the DNA better, so the J call may be wrong. CDR3 length equals 14 residues. CDR1 is SNHLY, CDR2 FYNNEI, per germline. In DNA form, the CDR3 reads TGTGCCAGTACCGAGCGAAGGATGGGCTACGAGCAGTACTTC. Its protein product is CASTERRMGYEQYF.

V and J are TRBV4-1 and TRBJ2-5; TRBD1 matches 8 bases. J lost 4 bases, V lost 0 bases, and 13 bases had no gene match. Germline V CDR1 and CDR2: MGHRA, YSYEKL. The CDR3 spans 18 residues. CDR3 loop: CASSQDRAGGTGRETQYF. The CDR3 DNA sequence: TGCGCCAGCAGCCAAGATCGGGCAGGGGGCACGGGTAGAGAGACCCAGTACTTC.

This clonotype was seen a handful of times. The CDR3 sequence: CASSQERNPIAKNIQYF. The CDR3 DNA follows: TGTGCCAGCAGCCAAGAGAGAAATCCCATAGCCAAAAACATTCAGTACTTC. The V call is TRBV14, the J call TRBJ2-4; D not certain. Germline V lookup: CDR1 SGHDN, CDR2 FVKESK. The CDR3 contains 17 residues. V dropped 0 bases and J dropped 0 bases, with 12 bases sitting between them. Together with reference TRBV14 and TRBJ2-4, the CDR3 gives the full variable domain: EAGVTQFPSHSVIEKGQTVTLRCDPISGHDNLYWYRRVMGKEIKFLLHFVKESKQDESGMPNNRFLAERTGGTYSTLKVQPAELEDSGVYFCASSQERNPIAKNIQYFGAGTRLSVL.

In its sample, this clonotype was seen a few times. The V and J genes are TRBV5-1 and TRBJ2-7; TRBD1 is a possible D gene (5 bases). The J call is doubtful: the DNA matches TRBJ2-1 better. Per the germline V gene, CDR1 is SGHRS and CDR2 is YFSETQ. This CDR3 region has 15 residues. The DNA for the CDR3 is TGCGCCAGCAGCTTGGACGTCAGGACAAACAATGAGCAGTTCTTC. This gives the protein CASSLDVRTNNEQFF.

V is TRBV7-9 and J is TRBJ1-4; 7 bases agree with TRBD1. This CDR3 has 14 residues. Germline CDR1 and CDR2: SEHNR and FQNEAQ (reference sequence). V was clipped by 4 bases and J by 4 bases; unmatched bases: 3. CDR3 bases: TGTGCCAGCAGCTACGGACAGGATAATGAAAAACTGTTTTTT. As protein: CASSYGQDNEKLFF.

Worth noting for this clonotype: The DNA is omitted, as the CDR3 cannot be located on it reliably, and the CDR3 follows TCRdb's listing. The gene calls are TRBV28 and TRBJ2-7; the table's D call, TRBD2, was not checked against the DNA. Termini included, the CDR3 measures 19 amino acids. Germline V gene sequence: CDR1 MDHEN, CDR2 SYDVKM. This CDR3 reads CASSSSTSGRAYIGYEQYF.

The chain is built from TRBV6-2 or TRBV6-3 and TRBJ2-2; D is tentatively TRBD1 or TRBD2 (5 bases each). The CDR3 extends over 13 amino acids. Germline lookup yields CDR1 MNHEY and CDR2 SVGEGT. V lost 7 bases and J lost 4, with 10 bases in between. CDR3 DNA sequence: TGTGCCAGCAACGGGGCTCGCACCGGGGAGCTGTTTTTT. Encoded protein: CASNGARTGELFF.

The chain employs TRBV29-1 and TRBJ2-2, with D tentatively TRBD2 (6 bases). The CDR3 loop spans 13 amino acids. The germline V gene encodes CDR1 SQVTM and CDR2 ANQGSEA. V lost 7 bases and J 2 bases, leaving 11 bases between the germline ends. The CDR3 DNA sequence: TGCAGCGGGATAGCGGTCAACACCGGGGAGCTGTTTTTT. Protein product: CSGIAVNTGELFF.

Remarks on this clonotype: One end of the junction does not line up with germline, which may come from a read error. The chain employs TRBV29-1 and TRBJ1-4; possible D gene TRBD1, 6 bases. The germline CDR1 and CDR2 sequences are SQVTM and ANQGSEA. This CDR3 is built from 14 residues. CDR3 coding DNA: TGCAGCTCACTAGGGCGGGACACCAATGAAAAACTGTCTTTT. Its protein product is CSSLGRDTNEKLSF.

This clonotype was found a few times. In DNA, the CDR3 is TGTGCCAGCAGCGATCAGGGGGCGCATTTAGGAAACACCATATATTTT. As protein: CASSDQGAHLGNTIYF. The chain employs TRBV7-9 and TRBJ1-3; 8 nucleotides agree with TRBD1. The germline CDR1 and CDR2 sequences are SEHNR and FQNEAQ (reference sequence). This CDR3 has 16 amino acids. V was pared by 5 bases and J by 4 bases, with 10 bases of the junction left unmatched.

The J gene is TRBJ1-1, the V gene TRBV13; no firm D call. V was trimmed by 0 bases and J by 1 base, leaving 6 bases between them. This CDR3 spans 14 amino acids. Per germline, CDR1 PRHDT and CDR2 FYEKMQ (reference sequence). The CDR3 region has the DNA TGTGCCAGCAGCTTAGGCCCAGAGAACACTGAAGCTTTCTTT. Protein product: CASSLGPENTEAFF.

CDR3 loop: CASSLATNGGQYNEQFF. The CDR3 nucleotides are TGTGCCAGCAGCTTAGCGACTAACGGGGGGCAGTACAATGAGCAGTTCTTC. This chain uses TRBV7-9 with TRBJ2-1; TRBD2 is a possible D gene (7 bases). The CDR3 is 17 residues long. Germline assignment: CDR1 SEHNR and CDR2 FQNEAQ (reference sequence). With 0 bases removed from V and 4 bases from J, the gap between germline ends came to 16 bases.

The gene calls are TRBV3-1 and TRBJ2-5; D not resolved. Germline values: CDR1 LGHDT, CDR2 YNNKEL (reference sequence). Trimming cost V 4 bases and J 7 bases, with 16 bases left between them. The CDR3 consists of 14 residues. The CDR3 region is CASSPLAGQRTQYF. The CDR3 DNA follows: TGTGCCAGCAGCCCGTTAGCTGGTCAAAGGACCCAGTACTTC.

This clonotype was detected only a few times. The chain combines TRBV5-6 with TRBJ2-1, with D uncertain. V lost 1 base and J lost 6, with 5 bases in between. The germline V gene encodes CDR1 SGHDT and CDR2 YYEEEE. This CDR3 spans 12 amino acids. CDR3 residues: CASSLKSNEQFF. The CDR3, as DNA: TGTGCCAGCAGCTTGAAAAGCAATGAGCAGTTCTTC. Complete variable domain (other parts from reference TRBV5-6 and TRBJ2-1): DAGVTQSPTHLIKTRGQQVTLRCSPKSGHDTVSWYQQALGQGPQFIFQYYEEEERQRGNFPDRFSGHQFPNYSSELNVNALLLGDSALYLCASSLKSNEQFFGPGTRLTVL.

This clonotype came up a few times. The rearrangement links TRBV9 to TRBJ2-5; D not certain. Per the germline V gene, CDR1 is SGDLS and CDR2 is YYNGEE. The CDR3 covers 14 residues. The V end was cut by 0 bases, the J end by 5 bases, with 11 bases between. For the CDR3, the DNA is TGTGCCAGCAGCGTAGCTCCTAGTGGGGAGACCCAGTACTTC. This translates into CASSVAPSGETQYF.

This chain joins TRBV6-6 and TRBJ1-1; 10 nucleotides agree with TRBD1. V lost 4 bases, J lost 7 bases, and 12 bases stayed unmatched. Germline V lookup: CDR1 MNHNY, CDR2 SVGAGI (reference sequence). This CDR3 region has 16 residues. The CDR3 reads CASSSSGTGDPHEAFF. The CDR3, as DNA: TGTGCCAGCAGTTCCTCCGGGACAGGGGACCCCCATGAAGCTTTCTTT.

V gene TRBV7-3 combines with J gene TRBJ2-1; TRBD1 or TRBD2 may be the D gene (5 bases each). The DNA end lines up better with TRBJ2-5; the J call may be wrong. The CDR3 spans 15 residues. Germline values: CDR1 SGHTA, CDR2 FQGTGA. The CDR3 sequence is CASSRGWGEGETQYF. Here the CDR3 DNA reads TGTGCCAGCAGCCGCGGGTGGGGTGAGGGGGAGACCCAGTACTTC.

This chain joins TRBV7-7 and TRBJ2-1; tentatively, D is TRBD2 (5 bases). The V end was cut by 5 bases, the J end by 9 bases, with 11 bases between. The germline V gene has CDR1 SSHAT and CDR2 FNYEAQ (reference sequence). The CDR3 covers 12 residues. The DNA of the CDR3 is TGTGCCAGCAGCCCCGACGGGGTTGAGCAGTTCTTC. Its protein is CASSPDGVEQFF.

The CDR3: CASSAGQRNGYTF. Written as DNA, the CDR3 is TGTGCCAGCAGCGCGGGACAGAGAAATGGCTACACCTTC. The J gene is TRBJ1-2, the V gene TRBV2; 7 bases are shared with TRBD1. V lost 6 bases to trimming and J lost 6 bases; unmatched junction nucleotides: 7. The CDR3 covers 13 residues. In germline, CDR1 is SNHLY, CDR2 FYNNEI.

This clonotype was detected a few times. V usage is TRBV7-9 and J usage is TRBJ2-3; the match to TRBD1 covers 7 bases. The germline V gene has CDR1 SEHNR and CDR2 FQNEAQ (reference sequence). V lost 1 base, J lost 2 bases, and 6 bases stayed unmatched. CDR3 size: 16 residues. CDR3 amino acids: CASSLVRTGTTDTQYF. The CDR3, as DNA: TGTGCCAGCAGCTTAGTTCGGACAGGAACCACAGATACGCAGTATTTT.

This clonotype showed up just a few times. The genes are TRBV27 and TRBJ2-1; TRBD2 matches 9 bases. Germline assignment: CDR1 MNHEY and CDR2 SMNVEV (reference sequence). The V and J ends lost 6 bases and 3 bases, in that order; junction bases with no gene match: 6. The length of the CDR3 is 15 residues. The CDR3 sequence: CASSYSGGHYNEQFF. CDR3 DNA sequence: TGTGCCAGCAGCTATAGCGGGGGCCACTACAATGAGCAGTTCTTC.

This clonotype was picked up a small number of times. A junction boundary mismatches the germline segment, possibly from a read error. V and J are TRBV9 and TRBJ2-5, with 8 bases that match TRBD1. Germline V lookup: CDR1 SGDLS, CDR2 YYNGEE. The CDR3 contains 14 residues. Here the CDR3 DNA reads TGTGCCAGCAGCGTGGCACAGGGGGGCTACGAGCAGTGCTTC. Its protein product is CASSVAQGGYEQCF.

This chain links TRBV9 with TRBJ2-7; 11 bases match TRBD2. There are 15 residues in the CDR3. V lost 3 bases and J lost 6; bases outside the gene matches: 8. Germline CDR1 is SGDLS and CDR2 is YYNGEE. CDR3: CASSAGSGGAGEQYF. The CDR3 DNA is TGTGCCAGCAGCGCGGGTAGCGGGGGGGCCGGCGAGCAGTACTTC.

The chain combines TRBV7-9 with TRBJ1-1; no clear D gene. The germline V gene has CDR1 SEHNR and CDR2 FQNEAQ (reference sequence). This CDR3 is 11 amino acids long. The V end lost 5 bases, the J end lost 4 bases, and 5 bases lay between the germline ends. Here the CDR3 reads CASSGITEAFF. The CDR3 coding sequence is TGTGCCAGCAGCGGGATCACTGAAGCTTTCTTT.

In nucleotides, the CDR3 is TGCAGTGCTAGAGAAGGTGCGGGGGGGCTTCCAGCAGATACGCAGTATTTT. As protein: CSAREGAGGLPADTQYF. The chain couples TRBV20-1 to TRBJ2-3; 9 positions agree with TRBD2. The ends lost 0 bases at V and 4 bases at J; junction bases unmatched: 11. The CDR3 sequence is 17 residues long. Germline loops: CDR1 DFQATT, CDR2 SNEGSKA (reference sequence).

This clonotype was counted between two and nine times. The rearrangement links TRBV5-1 to TRBJ2-2; TRBD2 matches 8 bases. The J segment lost 4 bases and the V segment lost 3 bases, leaving 5 bases of the junction unmatched. The CDR3 extends over 15 amino acids. Germline CDR1 reads SGHRS; CDR2 reads YFSETQ. As DNA, the CDR3 is TGCGCCAGCAGCTCCCCGGGGGGGCCCACCGGGGAGCTGTTTTTT. This codes for CASSSPGGPTGELFF.